This T cell receptor beta chain is from a study of shared clonotypes between healthy human individuals (TCRdb year 2020). With respect to the entire study: The cohort comprised a couple of women and a few men aged 18 to 49 years. Per donor, three plates each were used for CD4 naive and CD4 memory, two for CD8 naive, and one for CD8 memory. To estimate repertoire size and how much clonotypes are shared between individuals, the study performed deep sequencing of blood TCR repertoires from roughly five healthy adults. Each donor's leukapheresis produced roughly between about 0.8 and 10 billion PBMCs. Different laboratories and diverse techniques were used to prepare libraries and sequence TCR repertoires, to increase sequencing depth and limit assay-specific biases. Study-wide conclusions, independent of this receptor: Sampling was restricted to blood, and TCR repertoires in tissue are likely to differ from TCR repertoires in blood. Compared with non-shared clonotypes, the clonotypes found in all four sorted-subset donors had higher generation probabilities. Across a handful of donors, about 5.2% of naive CD4, 3.5% of naive CD8, 2% to 2.5% of memory CD4, and approximately 0.4% of memory CD8 clonotypes were shared. Incomplete sequencing was indicated by rarefaction of sorted-subset datasets, despite the large sequencing depth. Because the study included only a small number of donors, the genetic and exposure-history diversity represented was limited. Based on pairwise subsampling, the degree of clonotype sharing among donors was expected to be affected by sequencing depth. Naive subsets generally had larger estimated clonotype richness than memory subsets.

For this clone: It lacks a known antigen. Base qualities were left out, and no much larger clone turns up one base away.

V lost 5 bases and J lost 7 bases; the stretch between them is 26 bases long. Including the terminal cysteine and phenylalanine, the CDR3 comprises 17 residues. The CDR3 DNA has 51 bases and is translated from base 1. CDR1 and CDR2 are read off the germline V gene as MDHEN and SYDVKM. Donors were healthy HIV-negative adults with no recently reported acute infections or vaccinations. All donors were Caucasian adults living in Nashville, Tennessee, USA. Magnetic negative selection was used to enrich CD4+ T cells, after which naive cells were positively selected on CD45RA and the negative fraction became the memory subset. Blood was obtained by leukapheresis, after which PBMCs were separated by Ficoll-Histopaque density gradient centrifugation and cryopreserved in liquid nitrogen vapor phase. Analytical flow cytometry was used to check the purity and quantity of every magnetically sorted T cell population. From each sorted fraction, genomic DNA was isolated and quantified by UV absorbance on a Nanodrop 2000c.

Using the deep immunoSEQ assay, TCR CDR3 regions were amplified from genomic DNA by multiplex PCR. For each cell subset, the extracted genomic DNA was distributed evenly across all wells of several immunoSEQ 96-well plates, and each plate served as one replicate. For sorted subsets, roughly 190 ng of genomic DNA, equivalent to 25,000 to 35,000 T cell genomes, went into each replicate PCR. Purified libraries were measured with a Qubit 3.0 fluorometer, size-checked on a Bioanalyzer 2100, and measured again with the KAPA Library Quantification kit. Every immunoSEQ 96-well plate was sequenced on a dedicated single-read 150-cycle Illumina NextSeq 550 flow cell. Per the authors' processing: Because only junctional sequences without quality scores were contained in the immunoSEQ output, filtering matching that applied to full-length reads could not be performed. Sequences were annotated with PyIR, a Python wrapper for IgBLAST v1.9, using IMGT germline references to assign V/J genes and CDR3. Reads were filtered out if the reads had weak V/J assignments (E-value above 1e-6), no CDR3, stop codons, out-of-frame junctions, or ambiguous translated residues. A V3J clonotype was defined by an identical inferred V gene, J gene, and CDR3 amino acid sequence. To compute the percentage overlap between repertoires, the number of shared unique clonotypes was divided by the size of the smaller repertoire. RTK rarefaction, the Chao1 estimator, and Recon v2.1 estimates of unobserved clonotypes were used to assess repertoire richness. Generation probabilities for all TCRbeta clonotypes obtained by the gDNA method from a handful of donors were computed using OLGA. Entries here come from immuneACCESS through TCRdb and include only in-frame sequences with V and J called. Some clones fail to appear in such tables; in the studies checked, an unresolved V gene covers under half of the shortfall, and the cause of the remainder is unknown. D and trimming come from the DNA, and the V and J calls and clone size come from that table. Counted in this sample were approximately 2.4 million clones; 90% to 96% of them appeared once. The ten largest make up around 0.13% of the sample.

Source material: naive CD4+ T cells sorted from blood. The sample's cell subset or site label is to be understood as: CD45RA+ positively selected. This sequence was found in a man aged 18 to 29 in good health. Recombination joined TRBV28 with TRBJ1-2, and TRBD1 may be the D gene, going by 5 matching bases. The CDR3 has the sequence CASSPAGLPGPIFGYTF. In nucleotide form, the sequence is TGTGCCAGCAGTCCCGCCGGGCTCCCGGGACCAATATTTGGCTACACCTTC.